This paragraph reports one T cell receptor (beta chain). Its antigen is unidentified. Sequenced by immunoSEQ multiplex PCR; TCRdb stores in-frame clones only, minus some. The top ten clones hold around 0.067% of a sample with 150,000 to 200,000 clones, about 93% of them seen once. The source of the sample is a study of shared clonotypes between healthy human individuals. The germline V gene encodes CDR1 LNHDA and CDR2 SQIVND (reference sequence). This CDR3 comprises 16 residues. V lost 1 base and J lost 1, with 11 bases in between. Study-level points and caveats: A small donor pool kept down the genetic and exposure-history diversity that was represented. Naive CD4 clonotypes overlapped across a handful of donors at approximately 5%.

The genes are TRBV19 and TRBJ1-5, with D uncertain. The sample comprised naive CD4+ T cells sorted from blood. Specified subset: CD45RA+ positively selected. The source is a woman aged 30 to 39 in good health. The CDR3 spells CASSIVRAKSNQPQHF. CDR3 sequence (DNA): TGTGCCAGTAGTATAGTAAGGGCTAAGAGCAATCAGCCCCAGCATTTT.